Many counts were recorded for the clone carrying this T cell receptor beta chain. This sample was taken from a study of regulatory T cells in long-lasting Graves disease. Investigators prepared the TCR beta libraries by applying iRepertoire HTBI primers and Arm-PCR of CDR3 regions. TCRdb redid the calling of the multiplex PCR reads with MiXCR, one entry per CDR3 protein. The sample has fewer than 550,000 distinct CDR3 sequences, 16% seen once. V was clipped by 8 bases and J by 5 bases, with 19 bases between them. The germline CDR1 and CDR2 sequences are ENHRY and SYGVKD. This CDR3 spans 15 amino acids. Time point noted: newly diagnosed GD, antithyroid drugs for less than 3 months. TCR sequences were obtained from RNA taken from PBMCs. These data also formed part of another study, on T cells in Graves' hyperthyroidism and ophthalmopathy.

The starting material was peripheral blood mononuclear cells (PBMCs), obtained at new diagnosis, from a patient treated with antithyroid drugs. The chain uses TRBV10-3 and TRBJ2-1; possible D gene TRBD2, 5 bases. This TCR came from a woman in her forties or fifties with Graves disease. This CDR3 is CAISRAAAGDNEQFF. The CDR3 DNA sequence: TGTGCCATCTCCCGAGCGGCCGCAGGAGACAATGAGCAGTTCTTC.